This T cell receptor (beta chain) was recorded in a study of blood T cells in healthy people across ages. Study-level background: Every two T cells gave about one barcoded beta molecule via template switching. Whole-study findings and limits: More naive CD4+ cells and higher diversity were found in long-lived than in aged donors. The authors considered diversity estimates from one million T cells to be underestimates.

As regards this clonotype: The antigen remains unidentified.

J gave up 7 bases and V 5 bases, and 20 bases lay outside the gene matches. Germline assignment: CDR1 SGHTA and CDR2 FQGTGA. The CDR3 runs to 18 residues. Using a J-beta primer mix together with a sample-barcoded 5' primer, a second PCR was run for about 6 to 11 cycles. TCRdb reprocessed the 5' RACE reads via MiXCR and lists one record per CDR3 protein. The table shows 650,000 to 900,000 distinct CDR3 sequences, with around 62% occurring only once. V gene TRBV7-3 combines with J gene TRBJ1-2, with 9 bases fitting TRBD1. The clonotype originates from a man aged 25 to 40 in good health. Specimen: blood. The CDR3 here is CASSPRSWGQGVSGGYTF. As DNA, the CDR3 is TGTGCCAGCAGCCCCAGATCGTGGGGACAGGGTGTTTCAGGTGGCTACACCTTC.